This TCR beta chain was found in a study of a mutant IDH1 vaccine in newly diagnosed glioma. Study information: Of the patients given treatment, roughly 60% were male and about 38% were female, and a mean age of about 44 years was recorded. Antecedent treatment encompassed radiotherapy, temozolomide, or their combination; the majority received both. Regarding the study as a whole: It seemed that pseudoprogression was not linked to changes in the top peripheral T cell clonotypes.

Generated by immunoSEQ multiplex PCR, the TCRdb table keeps only in-frame clones and is missing some. This sample has 95,000 to 100,000 clones, with roughly 89% found just once. Specified time point: baseline, week 1 (first vaccination visit). Treatment of the sample: pre-vaccination baseline after standard-of-care therapy. Details on this clone: The antigen is undetermined.

Specimen: PBMCs, collected from a glioma patient treated with radiotherapy, temozolomide or both. The clonotype was recovered from a woman in her forties or fifties with glioma.

CDR3 protein: CASGERGYSYEQYF. Written as DNA, the CDR3 is TGTGCCAGCGGGGAGCGGGGTTACTCCTACGAGCAGTACTTC. The chain recombines TRBV2 with TRBJ2-7; 7 bases map to TRBD2. CDR3 size: 14 residues. The J segment lost 0 bases and the V segment lost 8 bases, leaving 7 bases of the junction unmatched. Germline assignment: CDR1 SNHLY and CDR2 FYNNEI.